These 23 T cell receptor beta chains were sequenced from one sample in a study of cytomegalovirus exposure and HLA in healthy donors. Vbeta (60) and Jbeta (13) primers were used in the PCR. Clones were sequenced by immunoSEQ multiplex PCR, and TCRdb holds only the in-frame ones, with some missing. The sample lists approximately 150,000 clones, approximately 79% occurring once. Material for sequencing was PBMCs. The receptors stem from a woman in her twenties or thirties in good health and CMV-seronegative.

The rearrangement uses TRBV6-5 and TRBJ2-1; TRBD1 matches at 8 bases. There are 14 residues in the CDR3. Trimming took 5 bases from V and 9 from J; bases not matched to a gene: 9. Germline V gene sequence: CDR1 MNHEY, CDR2 SVGAGI. CDR3 in amino acids: CASSPQGAQGEQFF. CDR3 DNA sequence: TGTGCCAGCAGTCCCCAGGGGGCTCAGGGTGAGCAGTTCTTC.

The J gene is TRBJ2-5, the V gene TRBV2; perhaps TRBD1 as D (6 bases). V lost 3 bases, J lost 3 bases, and 8 bases lay in between. The length of the CDR3 is 13 residues. Germline-derived CDR1 and CDR2 are SNHLY and FYNNEI. The chain's CDR3 is CASSDPGEETQYF. The CDR3 region has the DNA TGTGCCAGCAGTGATCCAGGGGAAGAGACCCAGTACTTC.

Details on this clone: Distinct nucleotide sequences in the sample also encode this CDR3. The genes are TRBV9 and TRBJ2-7; TRBD1 aligns across 9 bases. The V and J ends lost 3 bases and 3 bases, in that order; junction bases with no gene match: 1. This CDR3 is built from 13 residues. Germline lookup yields CDR1 SGDLS and CDR2 YYNGEE. The CDR3 DNA sequence: TGTGCCAGCAGCGGGGGACAGGGCTACGAGCAGTACTTC. Amino acid sequence: CASSGGQGYEQYF.

This CDR3 is CASSQLDRASGNTIYF. The CDR3 region has the DNA TGTGCCAGCAGCCAACTGGACAGGGCCTCTGGAAACACCATATATTTT. The gene calls are TRBV4-2 and TRBJ1-3; 8 bases are a match to TRBD1. In germline, CDR1 is LGHNA, CDR2 YNFKEQ. V lost 2 bases to trimming and J lost 0 bases; unmatched junction nucleotides: 3. The length of the CDR3 is 16 residues.

The chain links TRBV9 to TRBJ2-3; 9 bases are shared with TRBD1. Trimming removed 4 bases from V and 3 bases from J; junction bases left unmatched: 9. The CDR3 is made up of 16 amino acids. CDR1 and CDR2 (germline): SGDLS, YYNGEE. The CDR3 sequence: CASSKAGGQGTDTQYF. Here the CDR3 DNA reads TGTGCCAGCAGCAAAGCCGGGGGACAGGGTACAGATACGCAGTATTTT.

This clone is a singleton in its sample. V is TRBV7-9 and J is TRBJ1-2, with D possibly TRBD1 on 5 matching bases. The CDR3 loop spans 16 amino acids. CDR1 is SEHNR and CDR2 is FQNEAQ in the germline V gene (reference sequence). V lost 1 base and J lost 3, with 15 bases in between. The CDR3 spells CASSLEGARAYYGYTF. The CDR3 coding sequence is TGTGCCAGCAGCTTAGAAGGGGCCAGGGCCTACTATGGCTACACCTTC.

This clone has only a few counts. The chain recombines TRBV2 with TRBJ2-5, with unresolved D. The germline V gene encodes CDR1 SNHLY and CDR2 FYNNEI. This CDR3 has 13 amino acids. V dropped 3 bases and J dropped 2 bases, with 7 bases sitting between them. CDR3 amino acids: CASSDYWQETQYF. The CDR3 DNA is TGTGCCAGCAGTGATTACTGGCAAGAGACCCAGTACTTC.

This clone was seen a handful of times. The rearrangement uses TRBV6-1 and TRBJ2-1, with TRBD1 matching 7 bases. CDR1 is MNHNS and CDR2 is SASEGT in the germline V gene. V dropped 0 bases and J dropped 8; count of bases not matched to a gene: 1. The CDR3 runs 13 residues. The CDR3 here is CASSEAQGDEQFF. CDR3 DNA sequence: TGTGCCAGCAGTGAAGCTCAGGGGGATGAGCAGTTCTTC.

The rearrangement links TRBV25-1 to TRBJ2-3; the match to TRBD2 covers 8 bases. Germline V gene sequence: CDR1 MGHDK, CDR2 SYGVNS. The CDR3 sequence is 16 residues long. V lost 4 bases, J lost 6 bases, and 12 bases stayed unmatched. The CDR3 sequence is CASSGGSGGGSDTQYF. The CDR3 region has the DNA TGTGCCAGCAGTGGTGGAAGCGGGGGAGGTTCGGATACGCAGTATTTT.

The chain links TRBV25-1 to TRBJ1-2; the D gene is possibly TRBD1 (5 bases). This CDR3 region has 16 residues. The germline V and J ends were trimmed by 4 bases and 0 bases, with 15 bases remaining between them. The V gene's germline CDR1 is MGHDK and CDR2 SYGVNS. The CDR3 nucleotides are TGTGCCAGCAGTGTAAACAGGATTGGGGCTAACTATGGCTACACCTTC. Translated: CASSVNRIGANYGYTF.

The CDR3 coding sequence is TGTGCCAGCAGTTCGGACAGGGATGGAGGAAACACCATATATTTT. Translating gives CASSSDRDGGNTIYF. This chain joins TRBV7-3 and TRBJ1-3, with 8 positions matching TRBD1. The CDR3 totals 15 residues. Germline trimming cut 6 bases from V and 4 bases from J; bases unmatched to any gene: 8. Germline V gene sequence: CDR1 SGHTA, CDR2 FQGTGA.

This clone has a handful of counts. The rearrangement links TRBV7-2 to TRBJ2-7; the D gene is possibly TRBD2 (6 bases). The CDR3 totals 17 residues. Trimming removed 1 base from V and 5 bases from J, with 21 bases in between. Germline V CDR1 and CDR2: SGHTA, FQGNSA. DNA for the CDR3: TGTGCCAGCAGCTTAGGAGGGTCAGGGAGGTACCTAAACGAGCAGTACTTC. As protein: CASSLGGSGRYLNEQYF.

This clone has more than one count but fewer than ten. The chain has TRBV6-1 and TRBJ2-7; no firm D call. V was shortened by 3 bases and J by 13 bases, with 13 bases between the two germline ends. CDR1 and CDR2 from the germline V gene are MNHNS and SASEGT. The CDR3 has 11 residues. CDR3 bases: TGTGCCAGCAGTGAGTACAGTACTTCTTACTTC. Protein product: CASSEYSTSYF.

The V call is TRBV19, the J call TRBJ1-1; D uncertain. The CDR3 has 14 residues. Germline loops: CDR1 LNHDA, CDR2 SQIVND (reference sequence). V dropped 7 bases and J dropped 1 base, with 13 bases sitting between them. CDR3: CASKDRERNTEAFF. CDR3 nucleotide sequence: TGTGCCAGTAAGGACCGGGAGAGGAACACTGAAGCTTTCTTT.

This clone was counted between two and nine times. This chain connects TRBV5-1 to TRBJ2-3, with a weak D call TRBD2 (5 bases). Trimming removed 1 base from V and 4 bases from J, with 13 bases in between. CDR3 length: 15 amino acids. Germline CDR1 reads SGHRS; CDR2 reads YFSETQ. Here the CDR3 DNA reads TGCGCCAGCAGCTTGAGGTCGGGGAACGCAGATACGCAGTATTTT. Residues: CASSLRSGNADTQYF.

V and J are TRBV18 and TRBJ2-6, with 10 bases fitting TRBD2. The CDR3 is 19 residues long. The V and J ends lost 3 bases and 0 bases, in that order; junction bases with no gene match: 8. Germline lookup yields CDR1 KGHSH and CDR2 LQKENI. The CDR3 region has the DNA TGTGCCAGCTCACCCCGGTCTAGCGGGGGTTTCTCTGGGGCCAACGTCCTGACTTTC. As protein: CASSPRSSGGFSGANVLTF.

In this sample, this clone turned up a few times. J is TRBJ2-5 and V is TRBV27, with a possible D match to TRBD1 (5 bases). Trimming left V 10 bases short and J 9 bases short, with 15 bases between. In germline, CDR1 is MNHEY, CDR2 SMNVEV (reference sequence). The CDR3 totals 11 residues. CDR3 coding DNA: TGTGCCACCGGACACCCTAGAGCCCAGTACTTC. Its protein is CATGHPRAQYF.

J is TRBJ1-6 and V is TRBV2, with D perhaps matching TRBD1 (6 bases). The CDR3 has 11 amino acids. V lost 8 bases and J lost 18, with 17 bases in between. The germline CDR1 and CDR2 sequences are SNHLY and FYNNEI. CDR3 protein: CASAPGTSAHF. The CDR3 nucleotides are TGTGCCAGCGCCCCAGGGACATCAGCCCACTTT.

The chain joins TRBV30 to TRBJ1-1, with 10 bases lining up with TRBD1. V was pared by 4 bases and J by 5 bases, with 7 bases of the junction left unmatched. CDR3 length equals 14 residues. Germline V gives CDR1 GTSNPN, CDR2 SVGIG (reference sequence). CDR3 nucleotide sequence: TGTGCCTGGACCCCCGGGACAGGGGCAACTGAAGCTTTCTTT. Its translation is CAWTPGTGATEAFF.

The chain is built from TRBV6-5 and TRBJ1-2, with 8 bases that match TRBD1. The V and J ends lost 5 bases and 8 bases, in that order; junction bases with no gene match: 13. Per germline, CDR1 MNHEY and CDR2 SVGAGI. CDR3 size: 15 residues. DNA for the CDR3: TGTGCCAGCAGTCCTGGACAGGGCAGGGGAAAAGGCTACACCTTC. The encoded protein is CASSPGQGRGKGYTF.

The chain combines TRBV11-1 with TRBJ1-1; weak D call: TRBD1 (6 bases). Deletions cut 2 bases from V and 10 bases from J, with 17 bases between. Germline V gene lookup returns CDR1 SGHAT and CDR2 FQDESV (reference sequence). This CDR3 comprises 14 residues. The CDR3 DNA reads TGTGCCAGCAGCTTATATGGTGAGGGGGATGGAGCTTTCTTT. Translated, it gives CASSLYGEGDGAFF.

This chain uses TRBV6-5 with TRBJ1-1, with unresolved D. The CDR3 runs 14 residues. V was pared by 0 bases and J by 5 bases, with 10 bases between. Germline CDR1 is MNHEY and CDR2 is SVGAGI. DNA of the CDR3: TGTGCCAGCAGTTACTCGCGGGGTGGTACTGAAGCTTTCTTT. It encodes CASSYSRGGTEAFF.

This sequence joins TRBV6-5 and TRBJ1-1; TRBD1 is a possible D gene (6 bases). Trimming cost V 3 bases and J 1 base, with 15 bases left between them. CDR1 and CDR2 (germline): MNHEY, SVGAGI. CDR3 length: 16 residues. DNA for the CDR3: TGTGCCAGCAGTTATCCACAGGGAGTGGGGAACACTGAAGCTTTCTTT. Its protein is CASSYPQGVGNTEAFF.